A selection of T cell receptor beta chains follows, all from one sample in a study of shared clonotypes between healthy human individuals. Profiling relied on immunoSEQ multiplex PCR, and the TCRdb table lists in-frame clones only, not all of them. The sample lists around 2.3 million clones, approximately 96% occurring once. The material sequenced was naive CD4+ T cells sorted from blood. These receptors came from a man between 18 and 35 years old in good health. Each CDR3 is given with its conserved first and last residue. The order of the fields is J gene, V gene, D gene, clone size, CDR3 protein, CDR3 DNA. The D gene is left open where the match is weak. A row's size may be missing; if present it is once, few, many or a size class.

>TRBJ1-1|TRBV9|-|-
CASSVDGVVNTEAFF
TGTGCCAGCAGCGTAGACGGGGTGGTGAACACTGAAGCTTTCTTT
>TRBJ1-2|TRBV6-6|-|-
CASSRGDGYTF
TGTGCCAGCAGTCGGGGGGACGGCTACACCTTC
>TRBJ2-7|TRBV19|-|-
CASSIQLGGYEQYF
TGTGCCAGTAGTATCCAATTAGGCGGGTACGAGCAGTACTTC
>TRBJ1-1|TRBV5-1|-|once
CASSFVSGGNTEAFF
TGCGCCAGCAGCTTCGTCAGTGGAGGGAACACTGAAGCTTTCTTT
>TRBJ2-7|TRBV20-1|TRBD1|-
CRRRQGPF
TGCAGGCGTCGACAGGGACCCTTC
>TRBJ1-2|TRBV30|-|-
CAWTIQAFYGYTF
TGTGCCTGGACCATTCAAGCCTTCTATGGCTACACCTTC
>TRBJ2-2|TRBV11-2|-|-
CASSLNSGNTGELFF
TGTGCCAGCAGCTTAAATAGCGGTAACACCGGGGAGCTGTTTTTT
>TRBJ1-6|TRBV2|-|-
CASNILSGNSPLHF
TGTGCCAGCAACATACTTTCAGGGAATTCACCCCTCCACTTT
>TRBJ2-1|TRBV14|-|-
CASSQDPSNEQFF
TGTGCCAGCAGCCAAGATCCTAGCAATGAGCAGTTCTTC
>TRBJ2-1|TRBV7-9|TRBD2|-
CASSLGGGAPDEQFF
TGTGCCAGCAGCTTAGGCGGGGGGGCCCCGGATGAGCAGTTCTTC
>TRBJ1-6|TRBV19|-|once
CASSIGESSSPLHF
TGTGCCAGTAGTATAGGCGAATCTTCTTCACCCCTCCACTTT
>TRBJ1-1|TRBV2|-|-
CASSEVEGITEAFF
TGTGCCAGCAGTGAAGTTGAGGGCATCACTGAAGCTTTCTTT
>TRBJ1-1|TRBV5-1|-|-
CASSLEGRAYEAFF
TGCGCCAGCAGCTTGGAGGGCCGAGCCTATGAAGCTTTCTTT
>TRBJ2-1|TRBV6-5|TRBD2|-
CASSRLAGPYNEQFF
TGTGCCAGCAGCCGACTAGCGGGACCCTACAATGAGCAGTTCTTC
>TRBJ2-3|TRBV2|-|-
CATGSTDTQYF
TGTGCCACCGGAAGCACAGATACGCAGTATTTT
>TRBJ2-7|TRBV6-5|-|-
CASSSRGGPRSYEQYF
TGTGCCAGCAGTTCCAGGGGTGGGCCCCGAAGCTACGAGCAGTACTTC
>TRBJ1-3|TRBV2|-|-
CASSEADGNTIYF
TGTGCCAGCAGTGAGGCAGATGGAAACACCATATATTTT
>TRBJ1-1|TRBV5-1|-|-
CASSSQMDTEAFF
TGCGCCAGCAGCTCCCAGATGGACACTGAAGCTTTCTTT
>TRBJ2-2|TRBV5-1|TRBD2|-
CASSFRSGRAAGELFF
TGCGCCAGCAGCTTCCGCAGCGGGAGGGCTGCCGGGGAGCTGTTTTTT
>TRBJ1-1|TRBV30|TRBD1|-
CAWIKRGQGNTEAFF
TGTGCCTGGATTAAGAGGGGGCAAGGGAACACTGAAGCTTTCTTT
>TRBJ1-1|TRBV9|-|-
CASSVDQDTEAFF
TGTGCCAGCAGCGTGGACCAGGACACTGAAGCTTTCTTT
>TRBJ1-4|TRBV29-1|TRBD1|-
CSVWDSSTNEKLFF
TGCAGCGTTTGGGACAGCTCAACTAATGAAAAACTGTTTTTT
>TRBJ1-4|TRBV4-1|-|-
CASSQAGTAEKLFF
TGCGCCAGCAGCCAAGCGGGTACGGCCGAAAAACTGTTTTTT
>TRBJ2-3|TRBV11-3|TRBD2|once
CASSLGTSEDTQYF
TGTGCCAGCAGCTTAGGGACTAGCGAAGATACGCAGTATTTT
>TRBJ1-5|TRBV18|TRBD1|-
CASSPTGQNQPQHF
TGTGCCAGCTCGCCGACAGGGCAGAATCAGCCCCAGCATTTT